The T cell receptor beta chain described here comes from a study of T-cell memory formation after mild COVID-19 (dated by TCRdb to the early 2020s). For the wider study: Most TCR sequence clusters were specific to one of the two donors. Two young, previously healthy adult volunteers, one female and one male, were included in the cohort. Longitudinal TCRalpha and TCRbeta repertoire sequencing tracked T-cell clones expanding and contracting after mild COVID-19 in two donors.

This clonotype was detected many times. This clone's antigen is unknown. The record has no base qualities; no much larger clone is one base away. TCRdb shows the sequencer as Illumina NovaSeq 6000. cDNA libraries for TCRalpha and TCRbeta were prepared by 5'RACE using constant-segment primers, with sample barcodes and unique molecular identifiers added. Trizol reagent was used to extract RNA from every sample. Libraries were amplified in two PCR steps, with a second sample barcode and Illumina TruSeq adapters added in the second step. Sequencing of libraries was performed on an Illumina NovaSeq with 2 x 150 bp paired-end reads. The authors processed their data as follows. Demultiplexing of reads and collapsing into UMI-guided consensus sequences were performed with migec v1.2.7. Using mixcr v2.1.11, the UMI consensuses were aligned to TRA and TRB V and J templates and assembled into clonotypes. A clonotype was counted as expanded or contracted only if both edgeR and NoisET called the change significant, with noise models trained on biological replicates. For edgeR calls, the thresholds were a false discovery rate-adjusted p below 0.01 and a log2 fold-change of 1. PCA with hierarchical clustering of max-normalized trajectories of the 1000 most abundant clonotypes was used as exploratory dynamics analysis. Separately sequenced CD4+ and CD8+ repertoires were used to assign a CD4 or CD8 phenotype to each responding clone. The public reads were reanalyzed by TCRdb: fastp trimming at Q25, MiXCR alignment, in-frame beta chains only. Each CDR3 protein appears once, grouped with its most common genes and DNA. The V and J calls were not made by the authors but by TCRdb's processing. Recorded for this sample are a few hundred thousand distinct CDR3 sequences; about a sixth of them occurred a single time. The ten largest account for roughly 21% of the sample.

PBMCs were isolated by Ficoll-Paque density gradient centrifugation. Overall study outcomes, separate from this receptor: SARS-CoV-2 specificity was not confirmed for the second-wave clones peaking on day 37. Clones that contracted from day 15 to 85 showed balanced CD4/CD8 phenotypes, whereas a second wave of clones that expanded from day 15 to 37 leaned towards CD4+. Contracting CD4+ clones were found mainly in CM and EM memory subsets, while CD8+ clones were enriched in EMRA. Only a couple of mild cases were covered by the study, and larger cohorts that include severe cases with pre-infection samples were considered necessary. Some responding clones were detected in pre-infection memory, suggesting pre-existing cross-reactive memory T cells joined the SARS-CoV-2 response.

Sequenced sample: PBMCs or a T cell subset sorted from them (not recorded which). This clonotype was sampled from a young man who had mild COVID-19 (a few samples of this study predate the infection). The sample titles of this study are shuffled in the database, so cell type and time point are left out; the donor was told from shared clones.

The nucleotide sequence reads as follows: TGCGCCAGCAGCCCCGCCTCCGGCACAGATACGCAGTATTTT. Translation gives CASSPASGTDTQYF. The chain links TRBV5-1 with TRBJ2-3; the D gene cannot be named for sure. The V end loses 4 bases and the J end loses 1 base, and a stretch of 10 bases separates them. The germline V gene specifies SGHRS as CDR1 and YFSETQ as CDR2. From cysteine to phenylalanine, the CDR3 is 14 amino acids long. Only CDR3 DNA remains: 42 bases, in frame from the first base. The reference TRBV5-1 and TRBJ2-3 proteins fill in what lies around the CDR3, so the full variable domain reads KAGVTQTPRYLIKTRGQQVTLSCSPISGHRSVSWYQQTPGQGLQFLFEYFSETQRNKGNFPGRFSGRQFSNSRSEMNVSTLELGDSALYLCASSPASGTDTQYFGPGTRLTVL.